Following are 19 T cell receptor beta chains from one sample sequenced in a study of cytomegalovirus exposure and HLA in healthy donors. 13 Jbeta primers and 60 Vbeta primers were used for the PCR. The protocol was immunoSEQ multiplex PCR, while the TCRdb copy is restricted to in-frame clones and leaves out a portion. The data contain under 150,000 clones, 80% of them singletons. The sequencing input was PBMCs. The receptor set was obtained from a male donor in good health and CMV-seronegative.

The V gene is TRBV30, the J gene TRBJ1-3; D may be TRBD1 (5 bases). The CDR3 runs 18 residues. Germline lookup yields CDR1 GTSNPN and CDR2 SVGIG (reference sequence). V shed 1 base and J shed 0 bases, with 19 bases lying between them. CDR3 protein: CAWSGVPGRTHSGNTIYF. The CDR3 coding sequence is TGTGCCTGGAGTGGCGTACCCGGCAGGACACACTCTGGAAACACCATATATTTT. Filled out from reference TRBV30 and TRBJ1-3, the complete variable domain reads SQTIHQWPATLVQPVGSPLSLECTVEGTSNPNLYWYRQAAGRGLQLLFYSVGIGQISSEVPQNLSASRPQDRQFILSSKKLLLSDSGFYLCAWSGVPGRTHSGNTIYFGEGSWLTVV.

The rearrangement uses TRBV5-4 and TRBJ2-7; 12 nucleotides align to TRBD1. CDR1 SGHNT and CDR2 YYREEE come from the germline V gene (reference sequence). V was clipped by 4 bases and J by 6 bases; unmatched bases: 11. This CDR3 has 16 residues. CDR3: CASSPLPGQGAGEQYF. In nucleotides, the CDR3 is TGTGCCAGCAGCCCACTACCGGGACAGGGGGCGGGCGAGCAGTACTTC.

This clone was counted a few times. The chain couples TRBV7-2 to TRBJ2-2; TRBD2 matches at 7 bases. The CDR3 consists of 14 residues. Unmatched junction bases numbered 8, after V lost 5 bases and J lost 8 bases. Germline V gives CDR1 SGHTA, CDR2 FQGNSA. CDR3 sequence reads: CASSPGTTYGELFF. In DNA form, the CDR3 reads TGTGCCAGCAGCCCTGGGACTACTTATGGGGAGCTGTTTTTT. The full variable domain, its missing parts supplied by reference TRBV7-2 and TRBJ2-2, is GAGVSQSPSNKVTEKGKDVELRCDPISGHTALYWYRQSLGQGLEFLIYFQGNSAPDKSGLPSDRFSAERTGGSVSTLTIQRTQQEDSAVYLCASSPGTTYGELFFGEGSRLTVL.

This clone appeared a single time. The chain's CDR3 is CAFWRPGANVLTF. In DNA form, the CDR3 reads TGTGCCTTTTGGCGGCCTGGGGCCAACGTCCTGACTTTC. The V gene is TRBV30, the J gene TRBJ2-6, with no clear D. The CDR3 contains 13 residues. In germline, CDR1 is GTSNPN, CDR2 SVGIG (reference sequence). The germline V and J ends were trimmed by 7 bases and 2 bases, with 9 bases remaining between them.

The CDR3 protein is CASSFRPGQGHLEQFF. The CDR3 DNA follows: TGTGCCAGCAGCTTCCGACCGGGACAGGGACATCTGGAGCAGTTCTTC. The chain joins TRBV7-9 to TRBJ2-1; 9 bases agree with TRBD1. CDR3 length: 16 amino acids. With 3 bases clipped from V and 10 bases from J, the junction kept 13 bases outside the gene matches. Germline V gene sequence: CDR1 SEHNR, CDR2 FQNEAQ (reference sequence).

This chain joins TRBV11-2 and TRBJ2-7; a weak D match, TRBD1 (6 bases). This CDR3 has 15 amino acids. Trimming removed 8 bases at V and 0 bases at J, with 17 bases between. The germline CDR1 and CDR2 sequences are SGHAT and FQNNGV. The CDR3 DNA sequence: TGTGCCAGCTCCCCCCCAGGGGCCGCCTCCTACGAGCAGTACTTC. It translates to CASSPPGAASYEQYF.

The CDR3 DNA reads as TGTGCCACCGGCCTTAGTAGCGGGGGCCCCTACAATGAGCAGTTCTTC. Translating it yields CATGLSSGGPYNEQFF. The chain employs TRBV19 and TRBJ2-1; 9 nucleotides agree with TRBD2. J gave up 2 bases and V 10 bases, and 12 bases lay outside the gene matches. The CDR3 has 16 residues. Per the germline V gene, CDR1 is LNHDA and CDR2 is SQIVND (reference sequence).

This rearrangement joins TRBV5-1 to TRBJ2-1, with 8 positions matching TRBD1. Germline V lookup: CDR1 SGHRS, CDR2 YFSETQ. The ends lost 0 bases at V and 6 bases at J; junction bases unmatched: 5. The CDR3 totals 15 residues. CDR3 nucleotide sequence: TGCGCCAGCAGCTTGGTTCTTGGACAGGGCAATGAGCAGTTCTTC. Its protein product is CASSLVLGQGNEQFF.

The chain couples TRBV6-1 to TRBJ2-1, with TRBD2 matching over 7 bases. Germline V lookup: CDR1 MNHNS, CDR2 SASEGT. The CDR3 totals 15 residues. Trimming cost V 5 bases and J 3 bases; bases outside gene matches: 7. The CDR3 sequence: CASSLAGGNYNEQFF. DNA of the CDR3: TGTGCCAGCAGTTTAGCGGGTGGGAACTACAATGAGCAGTTCTTC.

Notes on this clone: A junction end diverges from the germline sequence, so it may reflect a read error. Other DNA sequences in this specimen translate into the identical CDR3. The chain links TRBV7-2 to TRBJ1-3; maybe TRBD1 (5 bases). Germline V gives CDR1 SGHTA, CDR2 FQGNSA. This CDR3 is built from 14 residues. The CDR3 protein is CASRQTGSGNTIYF. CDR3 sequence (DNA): TGTGCCAGCAGACAAACAGGCTCTGGAAACACCATATACTTT.

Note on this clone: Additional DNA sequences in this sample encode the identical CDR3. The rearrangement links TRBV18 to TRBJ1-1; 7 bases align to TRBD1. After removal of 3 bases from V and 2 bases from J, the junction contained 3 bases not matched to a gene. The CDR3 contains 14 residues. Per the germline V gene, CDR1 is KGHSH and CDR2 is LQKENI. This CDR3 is CASSPQGGNTEAFF. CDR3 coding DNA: TGTGCCAGCTCACCTCAGGGGGGAAACACTGAAGCTTTCTTT.

The CDR3 spells CASSFKSATNEKLFF. DNA of the CDR3: TGTGCCAGCAGCTTTAAATCGGCAACTAATGAAAAACTGTTTTTT. The chain has TRBV7-9 and TRBJ1-4; D is undetermined. Trimming shortened V by 3 bases and J by 0 bases, and 8 bases separated the two germline ends. There are 15 residues in the CDR3. The germline gives CDR1 SEHNR, CDR2 FQNEAQ (reference sequence). The full variable domain, rest sourced from reference TRBV7-9 and TRBJ1-4, is DTGVSQNPRHKITKRGQNVTFRCDPISEHNRLYWYRQTLGQGPEFLTYFQNEAQLEKSRLLSDRFSAERPKGSFSTLEIQRTEQGDSAMYLCASSFKSATNEKLFFGSGTQLSVL.

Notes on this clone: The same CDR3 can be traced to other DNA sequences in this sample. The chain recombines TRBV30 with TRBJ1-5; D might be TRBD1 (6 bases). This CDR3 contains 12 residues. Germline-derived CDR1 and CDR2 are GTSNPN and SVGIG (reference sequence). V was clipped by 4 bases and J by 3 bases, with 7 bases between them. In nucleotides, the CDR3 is TGTGCCTGGAACAGGGCCAATCAGCCCCAGCATTTT. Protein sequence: CAWNRANQPQHF.

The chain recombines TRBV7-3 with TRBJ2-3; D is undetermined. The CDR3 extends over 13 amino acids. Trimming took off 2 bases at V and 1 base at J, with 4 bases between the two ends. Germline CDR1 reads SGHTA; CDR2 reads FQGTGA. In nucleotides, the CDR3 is TGTGCCAGCAGCTTACGTCGCACAGATACGCAGTATTTT. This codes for CASSLRRTDTQYF.

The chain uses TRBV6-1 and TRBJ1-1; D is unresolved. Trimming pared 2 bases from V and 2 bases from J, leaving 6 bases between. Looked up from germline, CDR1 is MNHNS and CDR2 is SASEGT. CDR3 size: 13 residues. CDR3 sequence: CASSESVNTEAFF. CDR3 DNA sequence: TGTGCCAGCAGTGAATCAGTTAACACTGAAGCTTTCTTT.

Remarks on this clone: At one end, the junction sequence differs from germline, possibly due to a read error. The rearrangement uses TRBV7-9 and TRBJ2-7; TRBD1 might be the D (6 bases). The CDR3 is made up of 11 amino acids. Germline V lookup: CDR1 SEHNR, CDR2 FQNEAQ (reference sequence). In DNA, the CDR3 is TGTTCCAGCAGTATAACAGGGCAGCAGTACTTC. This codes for CSSSITGQQYF.

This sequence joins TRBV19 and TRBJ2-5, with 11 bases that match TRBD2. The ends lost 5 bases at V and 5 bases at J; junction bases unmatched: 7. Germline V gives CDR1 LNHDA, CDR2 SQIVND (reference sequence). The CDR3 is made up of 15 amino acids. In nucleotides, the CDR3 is TGTGCCAGTAGTCCTCTAGCGGGGGGTGACGAGACCCAGTACTTC. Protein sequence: CASSPLAGGDETQYF.

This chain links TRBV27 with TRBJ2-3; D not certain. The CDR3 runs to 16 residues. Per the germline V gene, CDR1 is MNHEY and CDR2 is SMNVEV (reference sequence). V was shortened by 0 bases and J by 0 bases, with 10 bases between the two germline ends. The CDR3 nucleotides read TGTGCCAGCAGTTTATCCCCTTCGGGTAGCACAGATACGCAGTATTTT. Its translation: CASSLSPSGSTDTQYF.

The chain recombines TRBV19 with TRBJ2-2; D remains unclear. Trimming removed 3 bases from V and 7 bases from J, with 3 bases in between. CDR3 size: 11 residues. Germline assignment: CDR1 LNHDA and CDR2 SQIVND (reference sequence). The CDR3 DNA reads TGTGCCAGTAGTATTCGCGGGGAGCTGTTTTTT. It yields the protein CASSIRGELFF.